This T cell receptor beta chain was captured in a study of control samples from healthy donors and cancer patients. Trimming took 10 bases from V and 4 from J, leaving 25 bases between them. The germline CDR1 and CDR2 sequences are LNHDA and SQIVND (reference sequence). CDR3 size: 16 residues. Here immunoSEQ multiplex PCR was the method, and the copy in TCRdb shows in-frame clones only, minus some. The data contain some 130,000 clones, around 93% of them seen just once; the ten biggest clones take up 1.7%. Sequencing was performed on PBMCs. This rearrangement joins TRBV19 to TRBJ1-2, with D possibly being TRBD1 (5 bases). This TCR derives from a man aged 45 to 65 with head and neck cancer. CDR3 in amino acids: CATREGVTNAFYGYTF. CDR3 nucleotide sequence: TGTGCCACCCGAGAAGGGGTTACGAATGCTTTCTATGGCTACACCTTC. The full variable domain, with the rest looked up from reference TRBV19 and TRBJ1-2, is DGGITQSPKYLFRKEGQNVTLSCEQNLNHDAMYWYRQDPGQGLRLIYYSQIVNDFQKGDIAEGYSVSREKKESFPLTVTSAQKNPTAFYLCATREGVTNAFYGYTFGSGTRLTVV.